These 19 T cell receptor beta chains share one sample of origin, sequenced in a study of blood T cell repertoires in COVID-19. This table comes from immunoSEQ multiplex PCR, and its TCRdb copy is limited to in-frame clones, with some not included. This sample carries 300,000 or so clones, approximately 86% of them seen once, and the ten largest clones take around 4.1%. The specimen was peripheral blood. These receptor sequences come from a woman aged 50 to 60 with active or convalescent COVID-19.

This chain connects TRBV3-1 (or the pseudogene TRBV3-2) to TRBJ2-4; 12 bases map to TRBD2. The CDR3 is 19 residues long. With 3 bases clipped from V and 0 bases from J, the junction kept 9 bases outside the gene matches. Germline V gives CDR1 LGHDT, CDR2 YNNKEL (reference sequence). The CDR3 DNA reads as TGTGCCAGCAGCCAGGGGACTAGCGGGTCTTTAATAGCCAAAAACATTCAGTACTTC. It codes for CASSQGTSGSLIAKNIQYF.

V and J are TRBV7-8 and TRBJ1-5, with TRBD1 matching over 10 bases. This CDR3 is 17 amino acids long. Losses at the gene ends were 4 bases for V and 2 bases for J; bases not matched to a gene: 8. Germline loops: CDR1 SGHVS, CDR2 FQNEAQ. In DNA form, the CDR3 reads TGTGCCAGCAGCTCGAAAGACAGGGGGCGAGGCAATCAGCCCCAGCATTTT. Protein: CASSSKDRGRGNQPQHF.

This clone is a singleton in its sample. The chain recombines TRBV28 with TRBJ2-3, with 12 bases matching TRBD2. The length of the CDR3 is 18 residues. V dropped 4 bases and J dropped 0; count of bases not matched to a gene: 8. The germline V gene encodes CDR1 MDHEN and CDR2 SYDVKM. The CDR3 DNA follows: TGTGCCAGCAGTTCAGCCGGGACTAGCGGGTTTAGCACAGATACGCAGTATTTT. It translates to CASSSAGTSGFSTDTQYF.

V gene TRBV6-1 combines with J gene TRBJ1-1, with D perhaps TRBD1 (6 bases). The CDR3 sequence is 14 residues long. Germline loops: CDR1 MNHNS, CDR2 SASEGT. V lost 2 bases to trimming and J lost 2 bases, with 9 bases between them. The CDR3 DNA reads TGTGCCAGCAGTGAACGGGACATTAACACTGAAGCTTTCTTT. Residues: CASSERDINTEAFF.

This sequence joins TRBV28 and TRBJ1-5, with D maybe TRBD1 (6 bases). The CDR3 extends over 13 amino acids. Germline V gene data show CDR1 as MDHEN and CDR2 as SYDVKM. V gave up 6 bases and J gave up 9 bases, with 15 bases separating them. The CDR3 here is CASSPRGPRPQHF. The CDR3 DNA sequence: TGTGCCAGCAGCCCCAGGGGACCTCGGCCCCAGCATTTT.

The DNA for the CDR3 is TGTGCCAGCAGCAAGACAGGGGGGGCTGGCTACACCTTC. Translated: CASSKTGGAGYTF. The gene calls are TRBV28 and TRBJ1-2; 9 positions agree with TRBD1. J lost 7 bases, V lost 6 bases, and 6 bases had no gene match. The CDR3 extends over 13 amino acids. CDR1 and CDR2 from the germline V gene are MDHEN and SYDVKM.

The chain is built from TRBV5-4 and TRBJ1-2; TRBD1 might be the D (6 bases). The germline V gene has CDR1 SGHNT and CDR2 YYREEE (reference sequence). The CDR3 sequence is 14 residues long. Trimming pared 2 bases from V and 6 bases from J, leaving 14 bases between. The CDR3 spells CASSFVTDSDGYTF. CDR3 nucleotides: TGTGCCAGCAGCTTCGTCACGGACAGCGATGGCTACACCTTC.

This chain uses TRBV4-1 with TRBJ2-7, with TRBD2 as a possible D gene (5 bases). Trimming took off 0 bases at V and 3 bases at J, with 15 bases between the two ends. The CDR3 contains 16 residues. Per germline, CDR1 MGHRA and CDR2 YSYEKL. In DNA form, the CDR3 reads TGCGCCAGCAGCCAAGATCGTAAGCGGTTAAACTACGAGCAGTACTTC. Its translation is CASSQDRKRLNYEQYF.

This sequence joins TRBV5-8 and TRBJ2-3; 7 positions agree with TRBD1. CDR1 and CDR2 from the germline V gene are SGHTS and YDEGEE. The CDR3 has 16 residues. Trimming removed 0 bases from V and 3 bases from J; junction bases left unmatched: 7. The CDR3 loop is CASSLDYDRETDTQYF. DNA for the CDR3: TGTGCCAGCAGCTTGGATTACGACAGGGAGACAGATACGCAGTATTTT.

The chain joins TRBV19 to TRBJ1-1; perhaps TRBD1 as D (6 bases). Germline-derived CDR1 and CDR2 are LNHDA and SQIVND (reference sequence). The CDR3 is 13 residues long. Trimming removed 10 bases at V and 1 base at J, with 13 bases between. Here the CDR3 reads CATGGRKNTEAFF. The CDR3 bases are TGTGCCACGGGGGGGCGAAAGAACACTGAAGCTTTCTTT.

The V gene is TRBV2, the J gene TRBJ2-1; 8 nucleotides match TRBD1. CDR3 length equals 16 residues. Germline assignment: CDR1 SNHLY and CDR2 FYNNEI. J gave up 0 bases and V 5 bases, and 6 bases lay outside the gene matches. CDR3 residues: CASSPYDRGSYNEQFF. CDR3 sequence (DNA): TGTGCCAGCAGTCCTTACGACAGGGGCTCCTACAATGAGCAGTTCTTC.

The chain has TRBV24-1 and TRBJ1-2; perhaps TRBD1 as D (6 bases). This CDR3 has 17 amino acids. Trimming stripped 5 bases from V and 0 bases from J, with 18 bases between. Germline-derived CDR1 and CDR2 are KGHDR and SFDVKD. In DNA, the CDR3 is TGTGCCACCAGTGTCGGAGAGGGGGGGCCCCCTAACTATGGCTACACCTTC. Translation: CATSVGEGGPPNYGYTF.

The chain joins TRBV18 to TRBJ1-1, with a weak D call TRBD1 (5 bases). The CDR3 loop spans 15 amino acids. The V end was cut by 1 base, the J end by 1 base, with 10 bases between. CDR1 and CDR2 from the germline V gene are KGHSH and LQKENI. CDR3 nucleotide sequence: TGTGCCAGCTCACCACAGGGGCTCAAGAACACTGAAGCTTTCTTT. Its protein product is CASSPQGLKNTEAFF.

The chain recombines TRBV5-5 with TRBJ2-2; perhaps TRBD1 as D (5 bases). Germline V gene lookup returns CDR1 SGHKS and CDR2 YYEKEE (reference sequence). The germline V and J ends were trimmed by 4 bases and 5 bases, with 15 bases remaining between them. This CDR3 is built from 15 residues. CDR3 bases: TGTGCCAGCAGCGGGGCCCCCTCTGGGACCGGGGAGCTGTTTTTT. Translation: CASSGAPSGTGELFF.

The CDR3: CASTPIGGRAGVYEQYF. Written as DNA, the CDR3 is TGCGCCAGCACCCCGATAGGCGGGAGGGCCGGCGTTTACGAGCAGTACTTC. The chain recombines TRBV5-1 with TRBJ2-7, with 9 bases fitting TRBD2. Germline V CDR1 and CDR2: SGHRS, YFSETQ. The CDR3 totals 17 residues. V gave up 6 bases and J gave up 4 bases; unmatched junction bases: 17.

The chain employs TRBV18 and TRBJ1-2; D is undetermined. Deletions cut 2 bases from V and 3 bases from J, with 13 bases between. Germline V lookup: CDR1 KGHSH, CDR2 LQKENI. The CDR3 spans 15 residues. The CDR3 is CASSPVRTVDYGYTF. In DNA form, the CDR3 reads TGTGCCAGCTCACCAGTGCGGACTGTTGACTATGGCTACACCTTC.

As to this clone: An end of the junction does not agree with germline; a read error may underlie this. This rearrangement joins TRBV19 to TRBJ2-3; 7 bases are shared with TRBD1. Germline V gives CDR1 LNHDA, CDR2 SQIVND (reference sequence). CDR3 length: 12 amino acids. The DNA of the CDR3 is TGTGCCAGTAGTGGAAGGACAGGTACGCAGTATTTT. Translating gives CASSGRTGTQYF.

The chain combines TRBV6-5 with TRBJ1-5, with 9 bases lining up with TRBD1. CDR3 length equals 15 residues. With 6 bases clipped from V and 5 bases from J, the junction kept 8 bases outside the gene matches. Germline lookup yields CDR1 MNHEY and CDR2 SVGAGI. As DNA, the CDR3 is TGTGCCAGCAGCAAACGGGGACAGGGCCATCAGCCCCAGCATTTT. Encoded protein: CASSKRGQGHQPQHF.

In nucleotides, the CDR3 is TGTGCCAGCAGCTGGGACAGCCGGGTCACCGGGGAGCTGTTTTTT. It is translated as CASSWDSRVTGELFF. This chain joins TRBV28 and TRBJ2-2; 7 nucleotides line up with TRBD1. V lost 6 bases to trimming and J lost 4 bases; unmatched junction nucleotides: 8. This CDR3 has 15 amino acids. Germline CDR1 reads MDHEN; CDR2 reads SYDVKM.